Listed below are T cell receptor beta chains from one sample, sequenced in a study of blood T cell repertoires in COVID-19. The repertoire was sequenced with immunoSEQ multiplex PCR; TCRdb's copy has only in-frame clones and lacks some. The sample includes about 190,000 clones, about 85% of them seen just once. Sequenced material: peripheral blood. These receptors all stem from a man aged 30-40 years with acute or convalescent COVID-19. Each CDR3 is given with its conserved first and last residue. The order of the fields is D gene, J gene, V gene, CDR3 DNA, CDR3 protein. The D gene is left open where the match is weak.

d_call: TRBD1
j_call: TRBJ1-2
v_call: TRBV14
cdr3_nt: TGTGCCAGCAGCCAAGTCAACGCCGACAGGGCCGGCTACACCTTC
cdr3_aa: CASSQVNADRAGYTF

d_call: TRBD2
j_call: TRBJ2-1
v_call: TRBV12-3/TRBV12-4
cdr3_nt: TGTGCCAGCACCCAGCGGGAGTTGAATGAGCAGTTCTTC
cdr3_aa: CASTQRELNEQFF

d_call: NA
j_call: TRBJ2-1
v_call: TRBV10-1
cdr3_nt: TGCGCCAGCAGTGAACTAAGCGGAACTTTCTACAATGAGCAGTTCTTC
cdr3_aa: CASSELSGTFYNEQFF

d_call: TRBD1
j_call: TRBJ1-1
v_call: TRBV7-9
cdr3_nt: TGTGCCAGCAGGCCCGGGGACAGCGCTTACACTGAAGCTTTCTTT
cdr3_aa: CASRPGDSAYTEAFF

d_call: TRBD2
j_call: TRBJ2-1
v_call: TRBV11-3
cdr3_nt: TGTGCCAGCAGCTTAACGGGAGGCAATGAGCAGTTCTTC
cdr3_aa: CASSLTGGNEQFF

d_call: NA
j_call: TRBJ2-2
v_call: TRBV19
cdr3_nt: TGTGCCAGTAGTATGGTAGGGATAGGAACCGGGAAGCTGTTTTTT
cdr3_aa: CASSMVGIGTGKLFF

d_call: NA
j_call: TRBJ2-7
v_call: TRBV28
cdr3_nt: TGTGCCAGCAGTTGGACTGCCTTCTACGAGCAGTACTTC
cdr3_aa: CASSWTAFYEQYF

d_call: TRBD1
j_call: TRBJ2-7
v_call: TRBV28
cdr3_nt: TGTGCCACCCAGGGGGCCTACGAGCAGTACTTC
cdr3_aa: CATQGAYEQYF

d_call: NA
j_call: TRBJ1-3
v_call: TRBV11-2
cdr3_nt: TGTGCCAGCAGCACTGTAGGGGGTGGTGGAAACACCATATATTTT
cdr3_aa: CASSTVGGGGNTIYF

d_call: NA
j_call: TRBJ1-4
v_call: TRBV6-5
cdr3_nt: TGTGCCAGCAGTTACGAACCACCCGGAACTAATGAAAAACTGTTTTTT
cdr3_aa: CASSYEPPGTNEKLFF